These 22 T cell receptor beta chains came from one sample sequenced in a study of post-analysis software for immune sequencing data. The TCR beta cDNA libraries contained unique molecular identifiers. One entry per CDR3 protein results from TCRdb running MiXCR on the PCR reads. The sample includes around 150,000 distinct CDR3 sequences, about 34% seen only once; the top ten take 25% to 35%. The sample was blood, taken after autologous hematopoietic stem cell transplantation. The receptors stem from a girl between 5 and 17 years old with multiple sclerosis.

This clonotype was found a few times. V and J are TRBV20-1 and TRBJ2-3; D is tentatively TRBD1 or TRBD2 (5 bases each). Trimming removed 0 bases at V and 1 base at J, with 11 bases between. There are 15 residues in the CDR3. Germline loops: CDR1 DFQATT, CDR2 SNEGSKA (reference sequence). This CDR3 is CSARDRTGRTDTQYF. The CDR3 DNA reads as TGCAGTGCTAGAGATAGGACGGGACGCACAGATACGCAGTATTTT.

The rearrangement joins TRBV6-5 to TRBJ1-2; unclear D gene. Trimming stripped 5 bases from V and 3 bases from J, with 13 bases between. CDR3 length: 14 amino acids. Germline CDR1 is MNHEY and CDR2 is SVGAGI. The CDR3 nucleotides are TGTGCCAGCAGTCCCACGACCGGATACTATGGCTACACCTTC. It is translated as CASSPTTGYYGYTF.

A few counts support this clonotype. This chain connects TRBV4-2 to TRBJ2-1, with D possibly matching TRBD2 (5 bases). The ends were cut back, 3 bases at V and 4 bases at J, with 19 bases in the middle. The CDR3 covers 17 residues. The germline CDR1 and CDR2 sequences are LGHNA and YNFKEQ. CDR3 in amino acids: CASSHGGPSEWYNEQFF. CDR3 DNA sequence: TGTGCCAGCAGCCATGGAGGCCCGTCCGAGTGGTACAATGAGCAGTTCTTC.

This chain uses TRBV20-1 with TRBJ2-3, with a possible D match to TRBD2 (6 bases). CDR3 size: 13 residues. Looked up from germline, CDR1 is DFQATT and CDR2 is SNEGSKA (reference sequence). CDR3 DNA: TGCAGCCCTCGGGACTTCAATTACAATGAGCAGTATTTT. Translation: CSPRDFNYNEQYF.

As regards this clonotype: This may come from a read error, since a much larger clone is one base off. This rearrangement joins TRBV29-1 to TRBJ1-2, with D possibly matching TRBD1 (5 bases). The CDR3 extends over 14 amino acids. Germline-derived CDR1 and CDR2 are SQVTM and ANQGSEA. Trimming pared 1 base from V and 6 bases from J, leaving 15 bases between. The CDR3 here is CSVEGARGIHGYTF. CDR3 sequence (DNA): TGCAGCGTTGAAGGTGCGCGGGGGATCCATGGCTACACCTTC.

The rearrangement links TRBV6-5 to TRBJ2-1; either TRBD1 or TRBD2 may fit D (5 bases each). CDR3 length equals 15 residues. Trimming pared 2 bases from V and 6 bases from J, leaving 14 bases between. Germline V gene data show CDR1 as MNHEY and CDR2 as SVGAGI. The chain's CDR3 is CASSYGTGWINEQFF. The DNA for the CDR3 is TGTGCCAGCAGTTACGGGACGGGATGGATCAATGAGCAGTTCTTC.

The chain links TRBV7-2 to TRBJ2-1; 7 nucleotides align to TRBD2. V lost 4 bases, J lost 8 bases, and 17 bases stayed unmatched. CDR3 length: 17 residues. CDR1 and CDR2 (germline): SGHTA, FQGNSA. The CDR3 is CASSYTSSGGACDEQFF. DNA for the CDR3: TGTGCCAGCAGCTATACCTCTAGCGGAGGGGCTTGCGATGAGCAGTTCTTC.

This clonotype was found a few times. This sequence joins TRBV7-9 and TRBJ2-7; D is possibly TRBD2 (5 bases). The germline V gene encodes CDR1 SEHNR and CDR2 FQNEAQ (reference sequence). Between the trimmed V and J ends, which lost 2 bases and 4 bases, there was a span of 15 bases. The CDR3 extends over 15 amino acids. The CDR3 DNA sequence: TGTGCCAGCAGCTTAATTCGGGGAACGGCTTACGAGCAGTACTTC. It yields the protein CASSLIRGTAYEQYF.

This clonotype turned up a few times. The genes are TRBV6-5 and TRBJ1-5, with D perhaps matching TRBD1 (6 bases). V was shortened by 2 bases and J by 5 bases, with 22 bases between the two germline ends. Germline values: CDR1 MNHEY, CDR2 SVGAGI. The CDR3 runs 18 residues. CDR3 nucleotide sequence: TGTGCCAGCAGTTACGGGGCGGGGGCATTGACGGGCGATCAGCCCCAGCATTTT. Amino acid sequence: CASSYGAGALTGDQPQHF.

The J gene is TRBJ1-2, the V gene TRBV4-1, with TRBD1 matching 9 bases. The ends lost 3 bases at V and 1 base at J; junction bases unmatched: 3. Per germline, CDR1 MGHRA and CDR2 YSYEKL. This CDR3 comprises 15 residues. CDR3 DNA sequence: TGCGCCAGCAGCCACCGGGACAGGGATAACTATGGCTACACCTTC. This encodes CASSHRDRDNYGYTF.

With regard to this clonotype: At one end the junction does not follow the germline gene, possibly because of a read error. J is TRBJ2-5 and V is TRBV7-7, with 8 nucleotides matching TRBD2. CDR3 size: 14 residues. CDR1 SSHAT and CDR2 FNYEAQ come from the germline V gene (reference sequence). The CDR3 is CASSLTQLAAPEYF. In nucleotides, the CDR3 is TGTGCTAGCAGCTTGACCCAACTAGCGGCCCCAGAGTACTTC.

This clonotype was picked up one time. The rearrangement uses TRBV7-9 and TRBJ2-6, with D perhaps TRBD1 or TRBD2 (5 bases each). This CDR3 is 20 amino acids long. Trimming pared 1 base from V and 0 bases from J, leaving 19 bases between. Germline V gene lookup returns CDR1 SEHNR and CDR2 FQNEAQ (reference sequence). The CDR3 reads CASSLGGWAGTHSGANVLTF. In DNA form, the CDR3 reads TGTGCCAGCAGCTTAGGGGGTTGGGCAGGGACCCACTCTGGGGCCAACGTCCTGACTTTC. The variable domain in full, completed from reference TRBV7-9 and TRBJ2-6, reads DTGVSQNPRHKITKRGQNVTFRCDPISEHNRLYWYRQTLGQGPEFLTYFQNEAQLEKSRLLSDRFSAERPKGSFSTLEIQRTEQGDSAMYLCASSLGGWAGTHSGANVLTFGAGSRLTVL.

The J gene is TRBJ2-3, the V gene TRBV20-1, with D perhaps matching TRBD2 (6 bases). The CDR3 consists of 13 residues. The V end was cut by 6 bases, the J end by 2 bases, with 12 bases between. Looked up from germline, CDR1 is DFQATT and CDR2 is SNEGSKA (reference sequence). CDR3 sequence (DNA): TGCAGTGCCGATGGGACTCACACAGATACGCAGTATTTT. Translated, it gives CSADGTHTDTQYF.

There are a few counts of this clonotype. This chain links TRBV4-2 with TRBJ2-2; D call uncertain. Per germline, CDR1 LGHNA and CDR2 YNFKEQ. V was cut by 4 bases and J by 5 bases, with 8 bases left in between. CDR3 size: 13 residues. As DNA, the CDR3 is TGTGCCAGCAGCCCAGGAGAAACCGGGGAGCTGTTTTTT. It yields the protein CASSPGETGELFF.

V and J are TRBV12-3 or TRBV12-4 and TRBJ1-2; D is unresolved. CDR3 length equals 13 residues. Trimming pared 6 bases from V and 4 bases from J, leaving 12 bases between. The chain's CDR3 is CASRAGRSYGYTF. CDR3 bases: TGTGCCAGCAGGGCCGGTAGGAGCTATGGCTACACCTTC.

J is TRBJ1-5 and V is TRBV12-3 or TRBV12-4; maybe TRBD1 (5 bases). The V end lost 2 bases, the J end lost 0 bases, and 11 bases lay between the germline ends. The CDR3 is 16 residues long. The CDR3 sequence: CASSLRWGYSNQPQHF. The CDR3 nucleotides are TGTGCCAGCAGTTTAAGATGGGGGTATAGCAATCAGCCCCAGCATTTT.

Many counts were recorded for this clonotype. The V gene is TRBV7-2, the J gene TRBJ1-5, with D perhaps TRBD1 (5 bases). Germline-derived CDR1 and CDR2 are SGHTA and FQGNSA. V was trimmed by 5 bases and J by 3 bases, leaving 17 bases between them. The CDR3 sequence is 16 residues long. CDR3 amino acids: CASSPRGGGFNQPQHF. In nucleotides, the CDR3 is TGTGCCAGCAGCCCACGTGGGGGGGGATTCAATCAGCCCCAGCATTTT.

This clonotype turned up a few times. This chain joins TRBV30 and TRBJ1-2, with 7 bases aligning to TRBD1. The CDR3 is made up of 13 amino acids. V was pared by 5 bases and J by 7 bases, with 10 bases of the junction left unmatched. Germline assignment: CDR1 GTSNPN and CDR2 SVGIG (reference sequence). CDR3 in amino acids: CAWARGTVRGYTF. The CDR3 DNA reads TGTGCCTGGGCCCGCGGGACAGTTCGTGGCTACACCTTC.

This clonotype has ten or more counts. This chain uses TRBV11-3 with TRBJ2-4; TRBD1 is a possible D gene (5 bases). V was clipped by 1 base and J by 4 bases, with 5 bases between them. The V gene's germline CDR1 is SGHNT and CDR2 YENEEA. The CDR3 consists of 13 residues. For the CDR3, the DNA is TGTGCCAGCAGCTTAGGGACAAAAAACATTCAGTACTTC. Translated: CASSLGTKNIQYF.

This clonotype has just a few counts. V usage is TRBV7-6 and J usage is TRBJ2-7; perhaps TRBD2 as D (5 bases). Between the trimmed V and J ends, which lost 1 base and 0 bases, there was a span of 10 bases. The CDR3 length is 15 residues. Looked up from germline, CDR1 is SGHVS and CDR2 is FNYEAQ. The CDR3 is CASSLVGADSYEQYF. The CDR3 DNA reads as TGTGCCAGCAGCTTAGTGGGAGCGGACTCCTACGAGCAGTACTTC.

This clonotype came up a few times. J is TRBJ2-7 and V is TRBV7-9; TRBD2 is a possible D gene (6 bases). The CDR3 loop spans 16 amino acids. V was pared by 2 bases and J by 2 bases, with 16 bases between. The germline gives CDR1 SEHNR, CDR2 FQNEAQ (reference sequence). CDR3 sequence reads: CASSLYRPTGAYEQYF. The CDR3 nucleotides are TGTGCCAGCAGCTTATACCGACCGACGGGGGCCTACGAGCAGTACTTC.

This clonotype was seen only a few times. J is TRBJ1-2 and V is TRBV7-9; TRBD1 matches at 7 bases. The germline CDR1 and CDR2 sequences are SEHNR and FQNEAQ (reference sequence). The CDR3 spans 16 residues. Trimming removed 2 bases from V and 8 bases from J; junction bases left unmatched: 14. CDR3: CASSLSGTERRFGYTF. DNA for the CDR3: TGTGCCAGCAGCTTATCCGGGACAGAGAGGAGATTCGGCTACACCTTC.